This T cell receptor beta chain was sequenced during a study of blood T cell repertoires in COVID-19. About the study: The United States, Italy and Spain were the sources of the acute and convalescent COVID-19 samples.

V lost 4 bases and J 2 bases, leaving 12 bases between the germline ends. CDR3 length equals 15 residues. Per the germline V gene, CDR1 is MNHNY and CDR2 is SVGAGI (reference sequence). The assay was immunoSEQ multiplex PCR, and TCRdb's table has in-frame clones only and misses some. The sample includes around 58,000 clones, approximately 85% seen only once; the top ten take about 18%. This receptor was taken from a human donor in a cohort sampled during active COVID-19. J is TRBJ1-3 and V is TRBV6-6; weak D call: TRBD1 (5 bases). Specimen: peripheral blood. The CDR3 nucleotides are TGTGCCAGCAGTTCCCAGGGTTCAACTGGAAACACCATATATTTT. This codes for CASSSQGSTGNTIYF.